The 14 T cell receptor beta chains below all came from one sample that was sequenced in a study of regulatory T cells in long-lasting Graves disease. Documented time point: persistent/refractory GD, antithyroid drugs over 5 years with positive TRAb. With RNA extracted from PBMCs as input, the TCR library was made. Researchers made TCR beta libraries by using iRepertoire HTBI primers and running Arm-PCR on CDR3 regions. In TCRdb, the multiplex PCR reads were re-called with MiXCR into one record per CDR3 protein. The sample lists approximately 290,000 distinct CDR3 sequences, 20% to 25% occurring once. Sequencing was performed on peripheral blood mononuclear cells (PBMCs), taken when the disease was refractory, from a patient treated with antithyroid drugs. The receptors shown here come from a female donor with Graves disease.

V is TRBV4-3 and J is TRBJ2-7; 11 bases agree with TRBD1. The CDR3 contains 16 residues. Trimming removed 0 bases from V and 5 bases from J; junction bases left unmatched: 6. The germline V gene has CDR1 LGHNA and CDR2 YSLEER. The CDR3 sequence: CASSQDVWTGGDEQYF. In nucleotides, the CDR3 is TGCGCCAGCAGCCAAGATGTTTGGACAGGGGGCGACGAGCAGTACTTC.

There are many counts of this clonotype. The chain uses TRBV7-2 and TRBJ2-1; no definite D call. Germline CDR1 is SGHTA and CDR2 is FQGNSA. The CDR3 runs 14 residues. V shed 2 bases and J shed 7 bases, with 12 bases lying between them. The chain's CDR3 is CASSLSPDSNEQFF. The CDR3 bases are TGTGCCAGCAGCTTATCGCCCGACTCAAATGAGCAGTTCTTC.

This clonotype was seen more than once but under ten times. The V and J genes are TRBV11-2 and TRBJ2-2, with a possible D match to TRBD2 (5 bases). The V gene's germline CDR1 is SGHAT and CDR2 FQNNGV. This CDR3 is 18 amino acids long. Deletions cut 4 bases from V and 1 base from J, with 19 bases between. The CDR3 sequence is CASSSHYFGSENTGELFF. For the CDR3, the DNA is TGTGCCAGCAGCTCCCACTATTTCGGTAGCGAGAACACCGGGGAGCTGTTTTTT.

The sample holds a few counts of this clonotype. CDR3 coding DNA: TGTGCCAGCTCACCTCCCTCCAGAGCGAACACTGAAGCTTTCTTT. Translation gives CASSPPSRANTEAFF. The genes are TRBV18 and TRBJ1-1, with D hard to call. The CDR3 loop spans 15 amino acids. V dropped 3 bases and J dropped 1 base, with 12 bases sitting between them. Germline lookup yields CDR1 KGHSH and CDR2 LQKENI.

This clonotype was seen a few times. V usage is TRBV7-2 and J usage is TRBJ2-7; 7 bases map to TRBD1. The length of the CDR3 is 16 residues. V lost 5 bases to trimming and J lost 2 bases; unmatched junction nucleotides: 12. Germline V lookup: CDR1 SGHTA, CDR2 FQGNSA. CDR3: CASSPGRDRGAYEQYF. The CDR3 coding sequence is TGTGCCAGCAGCCCTGGCCGGGACAGAGGTGCCTACGAGCAGTACTTC.

J is TRBJ1-5 and V is TRBV6-1; the D is unclear. Germline assignment: CDR1 MNHNS and CDR2 SASEGT. This CDR3 spans 15 amino acids. V lost 2 bases and J lost 2, with 10 bases in between. CDR3 loop: CASSEREGGNQPQHF. DNA of the CDR3: TGTGCCAGCAGTGAAAGGGAGGGAGGCAATCAGCCCCAGCATTTT.

This clonotype occurred a few times. V gene TRBV6-1 combines with J gene TRBJ1-4; D unresolved. This CDR3 is 13 amino acids long. V was shortened by 7 bases and J by 8 bases, with 14 bases between the two germline ends. Germline V lookup: CDR1 MNHNS, CDR2 SASEGT. As DNA, the CDR3 is TGTGCCAGCAAAGTAGATACGGAAGAAAAACTGTTTTTT. This translates into CASKVDTEEKLFF.

This chain joins TRBV20-1 and TRBJ2-1; the D call may be TRBD1 or TRBD2 (5 bases each). Germline lookup yields CDR1 DFQATT and CDR2 SNEGSKA (reference sequence). There are 14 residues in the CDR3. The ends were cut back, 3 bases at V and 6 bases at J, with 15 bases in the middle. CDR3 protein: CSASSTKGTNEQFF. The CDR3 DNA reads as TGCAGTGCTAGTTCTACGAAAGGGACCAATGAGCAGTTCTTC.

V gene TRBV6-2 or TRBV6-3 combines with J gene TRBJ2-3; TRBD1 might be the D (5 bases). The germline V gene encodes CDR1 MNHEY and CDR2 SVGEGT. CDR3 size: 13 residues. V was clipped by 3 bases and J by 6 bases, with 10 bases between them. The CDR3 loop is CASSYGRVDTQYF. As DNA, the CDR3 is TGTGCCAGCAGTTATGGCAGGGTGGATACGCAGTATTTT.

V usage is TRBV19 and J usage is TRBJ1-3; D is undetermined. CDR3 size: 14 residues. Germline-derived CDR1 and CDR2 are LNHDA and SQIVND (reference sequence). V dropped 7 bases and J dropped 0 bases, with 10 bases sitting between them. The CDR3 loop reads CASTSRDSGNTIYF. CDR3 nucleotide sequence: TGTGCCAGTACCAGCCGGGACTCTGGAAACACCATATATTTT.

There are many counts of this clonotype. The CDR3 DNA sequence: TGTGCCAGCAGTGAAGCAGCGGGCTTCTCTGGAAACACCATATATTTT. Its translation: CASSEAAGFSGNTIYF. V and J are TRBV2 and TRBJ1-3; D remains ambiguous. The CDR3 covers 16 residues. V was shortened by 0 bases and J by 0 bases, with 9 bases between the two germline ends. Germline V CDR1 and CDR2: SNHLY, FYNNEI. The whole variable domain, filled in from reference TRBV2 and TRBJ1-3, reads EPEVTQTPSHQVTQMGQEVILRCVPISNHLYFYWYRQILGQKVEFLVSFYNNEISEKSEIFDDQFSVERPDGSNFTLKIRSTKLEDSAMYFCASSEAAGFSGNTIYFGEGSWLTVV.

The table lists this clonotype with a few counts. The chain combines TRBV19 with TRBJ1-6; D is unclear. The CDR3 is 15 residues long. Germline loops: CDR1 LNHDA, CDR2 SQIVND (reference sequence). V was shortened by 5 bases and J by 3 bases, with 11 bases between the two germline ends. The CDR3, as DNA: TGTGCCAGTAGTCAAGCGACGGACTATAATTCACCCCTCCACTTT. Its translation: CASSQATDYNSPLHF.

This clonotype was observed many times. The chain is built from TRBV6-1 and TRBJ2-2; 8 bases are a match to TRBD1. This CDR3 is 14 amino acids long. The V gene end was trimmed by 7 bases and the J gene end by 7 bases; junction bases not matched to a gene: 8. Germline CDR1 reads MNHNS; CDR2 reads SASEGT. CDR3 residues: CASIRTGRNGELFF. In DNA, the CDR3 is TGTGCCAGCATCCGGACAGGGAGGAACGGGGAGCTGTTTTTT.

This clonotype appeared a single time. A much larger clone lies one base from this, so it may be a read error. The CDR3 DNA reads as TGTGCCAGCAGTTCCGTGACGGACGGCTATGGCTACACCTTC. As protein: CASSSVTDGYGYTF. V and J are TRBV6-2 or TRBV6-3 and TRBJ1-2; no firm D call. There are 14 residues in the CDR3. V lost 4 bases and J lost 4, with 13 bases in between. CDR1 and CDR2 from the germline V gene are MNHEY and SVGEGT.